The 26 T cell receptor beta chains below were found in one sample sequenced in a study of CD8 T cells in ankylosing spondylitis (dated by TCRdb to 2015 to 2018). Here is what the overall study found, with its caveats: Blood from ankylosing spondylitis patients appeared to be characterized by a TCR beta motif made up of about 8 highly homologous amino acid variants.

These receptors' targets are unknown. Receptor libraries were prepared by 5' RACE. The run used an Illumina HiSeq 2500. Through fastp at Q25 and MiXCR, TCRdb rebuilt clones from the public reads, retaining in-frame beta chains. One record per CDR3 amino acid sequence lists the most common genes and DNA. This sample lists fewer than 650,000 distinct CDR3 sequences; approximately 12% were detected once. About 6.5% of the sample comes from the top ten. Sequenced material: blood, either unsorted or a sorted T cell fraction (not recorded which). The receptors were sampled from a male donor with ankylosing spondylitis.

The chain recombines TRBV20-1 with TRBJ2-4; TRBD1 might be the D (5 bases). The V gene's germline CDR1 is DFQATT and CDR2 SNEGSKA (reference sequence). CDR3 length equals 14 residues. Trimming removed 3 bases from V and 3 bases from J, with 12 bases in between. CDR3 sequence reads: CSASRGFGKNIQYF. CDR3 DNA: TGCAGTGCTAGTAGGGGTTTTGGCAAAAACATTCAGTACTTC.

This clonotype was detected ten times or more. The chain joins TRBV7-2 to TRBJ2-7, with D hard to call. V was clipped by 2 bases and J by 4 bases, with 12 bases between them. CDR1 is SGHTA and CDR2 is FQGNSA in the germline V gene. The CDR3 length is 14 residues. Here the CDR3 DNA reads TGTGCCAGCAGCTTATACGACGGCACGTACGAGCAGTACTTC. The encoded protein is CASSLYDGTYEQYF.

The chain uses TRBV3-1 and TRBJ2-7, with 8 bases aligning to TRBD2. Germline trimming cut 0 bases from V and 7 bases from J; bases unmatched to any gene: 2. This CDR3 region has 13 residues. Germline V gene sequence: CDR1 LGHDT, CDR2 YNNKEL (reference sequence). In DNA form, the CDR3 reads TGTGCCAGCAGCCAAGAACGCGGGAGGGAGCAGTACGTC. Translation: CASSQERGREQYV.

This clonotype was picked up one time. At one end the junction does not follow the germline gene, possibly because of a read error. The CDR3 is CSSGKSDTQYF. CDR3 nucleotides: TGTAGTAGCGGGAAATCAGATACGCAGTATTTT. The J gene is TRBJ2-3, the V gene TRBV20-1; 8 positions agree with TRBD2. The CDR3 loop spans 11 amino acids. Germline CDR1 and CDR2: DFQATT and SNEGSKA (reference sequence).

This clonotype has only a few counts. The chain has TRBV7-9 and TRBJ2-7, with D hard to call. The germline V gene has CDR1 SEHNR and CDR2 FQNEAQ (reference sequence). CDR3 length equals 12 residues. The CDR3 loop reads CASSLASSEQYV. Here the CDR3 DNA reads TGTGCCAGCAGCTTAGCCTCCTCCGAGCAGTACGTC.

A few counts support this clonotype. This chain joins TRBV11-2 and TRBJ2-1; the match to TRBD1 covers 8 bases. The CDR3 covers 16 residues. Per germline, CDR1 SGHAT and CDR2 FQNNGV. The trim removed 5 bases at V and 0 bases at J, leaving 6 bases unmatched. The CDR3 region is CASSPLRGPSYNEQFF. CDR3 nucleotides: TGTGCCAGCAGCCCTCTCAGGGGGCCCTCCTACAATGAGCAGTTCTTC.

The V call is TRBV2, the J call TRBJ2-3, with TRBD2 as a possible D gene (5 bases). V lost 6 bases to trimming and J lost 2 bases, with 12 bases between them. This CDR3 spans 14 amino acids. The germline V gene encodes CDR1 SNHLY and CDR2 FYNNEI. The CDR3 region has the DNA TGTGCCAGCAGGGAGCGGAGTAACACAGATACGCAGTATTTT. Its translation is CASRERSNTDTQYF.

This chain connects TRBV5-1 to TRBJ2-3; 13 bases match TRBD2. This CDR3 spans 16 amino acids. The germline V gene encodes CDR1 SGHRS and CDR2 YFSETQ. V was clipped by 6 bases and J by 1 base; unmatched bases: 5. The CDR3 spells CASTRGTSGGTDTQYF. The CDR3 region has the DNA TGCGCCAGCACCCGCGGGACTAGCGGGGGCACAGATACGCAGTATTTT.

This clonotype was counted many times. The V call is TRBV5-6, the J call TRBJ2-5; a possible D gene is TRBD2 (6 bases). V was trimmed by 6 bases and J by 2 bases, leaving 11 bases between them. The CDR3 contains 13 residues. The V gene's germline CDR1 is SGHDT and CDR2 YYEEEE. This CDR3 reads CASTQTRQETQYF. Here the CDR3 DNA reads TGTGCCAGCACCCAGACTAGACAAGAGACCCAGTACTTC.

The genes are TRBV20-1 and TRBJ2-1; D gene unclear. Germline values: CDR1 DFQATT, CDR2 SNEGSKA (reference sequence). This CDR3 comprises 13 residues. V lost 2 bases and J 4 bases, leaving 9 bases between the germline ends. CDR3 nucleotide sequence: TGCAGTGCTAGACCGCTTCAGTACAATGAGCAGTTCTTC. As protein: CSARPLQYNEQFF.

This clonotype has a count of ten or more. This sequence joins TRBV6-2 or TRBV6-3 and TRBJ2-1; 9 bases match TRBD1. The germline V gene encodes CDR1 MNHEY and CDR2 SVGEGT. Trimming cost V 4 bases and J 8 bases; bases outside gene matches: 6. This CDR3 is 14 amino acids long. CDR3 protein: CASSSGTGIDEQFF. The CDR3 DNA follows: TGTGCCAGCAGTTCCGGGACAGGGATCGATGAGCAGTTCTTC.

This clonotype showed up many times. This sequence joins TRBV24-1 and TRBJ1-5; D is uncertain. There are 16 residues in the CDR3. Trimming took off 3 bases at V and 0 bases at J, with 11 bases between the two ends. CDR1 KGHDR and CDR2 SFDVKD come from the germline V gene. The chain's CDR3 is CATSDPHSSSNQPQHF. The CDR3 DNA reads as TGTGCCACCAGTGATCCCCATTCTTCTAGCAATCAGCCCCAGCATTTT.

The genes are TRBV10-1 and TRBJ1-1; D remains unclear. The CDR3 runs 14 residues. V was clipped by 0 bases and J by 3 bases, with 8 bases between them. CDR1 and CDR2 from the germline V gene are WNHNN and SYGVQD (reference sequence). The CDR3 region is CASSESRTDTEAFF. The CDR3 DNA sequence: TGCGCCAGCAGTGAGTCAAGGACGGACACTGAAGCTTTCTTT.

This clonotype was counted ten times or more. This sequence joins TRBV10-3 and TRBJ1-6, with 7 bases lining up with TRBD1. The CDR3 runs 14 residues. J was trimmed by 6 bases and V by 4 bases; bases with no gene match: 3. CDR1 ENHRY and CDR2 SYGVKD come from the germline V gene. The CDR3 spells CAISADRANSPLHF. CDR3 DNA: TGTGCCATCAGTGCCGACAGGGCTAATTCACCCCTCCACTTT.

The V and J genes are TRBV7-2 and TRBJ1-5; 8 bases align to TRBD1. Germline assignment: CDR1 SGHTA and CDR2 FQGNSA. V gave up 5 bases and J gave up 9 bases; unmatched junction bases: 6. The CDR3 spans 13 residues. CDR3 sequence reads: CASSPDRERPQHF. CDR3 in DNA: TGTGCCAGCAGCCCGGACAGGGAAAGGCCCCAGCATTTT.

This clonotype was recorded a few times. CDR3 residues: CASSFNLDTEAFF. CDR3 bases: TGTGCCAGCAGTTTCAATCTTGACACTGAAGCTTTCTTT. The chain links TRBV11-3 to TRBJ1-1, with D unresolved. The CDR3 loop spans 13 amino acids. The germline gives CDR1 SGHNT, CDR2 YENEEA. Trimming took 6 bases from V and 3 from J, leaving 11 bases between them.

This chain's CDR3 is CAISPGQGLYEQYV. Here the CDR3 DNA reads TGTGCCATCAGCCCGGGCCAGGGGCTCTACGAGCAGTACGTC. The rearrangement links TRBV10-3 to TRBJ2-7; a possible D gene is TRBD1 (6 bases). The V gene lost 6 bases and the J gene lost 3 bases, with 15 bases spanning the gap. The CDR3 is made up of 14 amino acids. Germline-derived CDR1 and CDR2 are ENHRY and SYGVKD.

This chain connects TRBV14 to TRBJ2-7; D is uncertain. Between the trimmed V and J ends, which lost 3 bases and 4 bases, there was a span of 13 bases. The CDR3 runs 14 residues. Germline lookup yields CDR1 SGHDN and CDR2 FVKESK. The CDR3 bases are TGTGCCAGCAGCCAGGCAGGCATGGTGTACGAGCAGTACTTC. Its translation is CASSQAGMVYEQYF.

This clonotype was found many times. The J gene is TRBJ1-1, the V gene TRBV7-8; the D is unclear. The CDR3 is 11 residues long. V lost 1 base and J lost 8, with 5 bases in between. Germline CDR1 is SGHVS and CDR2 is FQNEAQ. CDR3 sequence (DNA): TGTGCCAGCAGCTTAGGGGGAGAAGCTTTCTTT. The encoded protein is CASSLGGEAFF.

This clonotype came up a few times. The V and J genes are TRBV7-9 and TRBJ1-5; possibly TRBD1 for D (5 bases). The germline CDR1 and CDR2 sequences are SEHNR and FQNEAQ (reference sequence). Trimming removed 5 bases from V and 0 bases from J, with 11 bases in between. The CDR3 has 15 residues. CDR3 nucleotide sequence: TGTGCCAGCAGCCTGGGACCTAATAGCAATCAGCCCCAGCATTTT. It specifies CASSLGPNSNQPQHF.

The table lists this clonotype with a few counts. The chain couples TRBV20-1 to TRBJ2-1; D is tentatively TRBD1 or TRBD2 (5 bases each). Per the germline V gene, CDR1 is DFQATT and CDR2 is SNEGSKA (reference sequence). The CDR3 extends over 15 amino acids. Trimming cost V 0 bases and J 3 bases, with 12 bases left between them. DNA for the CDR3: TGCAGTGCTAGAGAGGGGCGAGGAGGCTACAATGAGCAGTTCTTC. Its protein product is CSAREGRGGYNEQFF.

This clonotype has more than one count but fewer than ten. V is TRBV15 and J is TRBJ1-1; no clear D. The V end lost 0 bases, the J end lost 3 bases, and 8 bases lay between the germline ends. The CDR3 has 14 residues. Germline CDR1 LNHNV, CDR2 YYDKDF (reference sequence). CDR3 bases: TGTGCCACCAGCAGAGATGTCGGCGACACTGAAGCTTTCTTT. Translating it yields CATSRDVGDTEAFF.

The rearrangement joins TRBV15 to TRBJ2-2, with D possibly being TRBD1 or TRBD2 (5 bases each). V lost 1 base, J lost 4 bases, and 13 bases lay in between. The germline V gene has CDR1 LNHNV and CDR2 YYDKDF (reference sequence). This CDR3 contains 16 residues. This chain's CDR3 is CATSRGPGDLTGELFF. Written as DNA, the CDR3 is TGTGCCACCAGCAGAGGTCCTGGGGACCTCACCGGGGAGCTGTTTTTT.

The rearrangement uses TRBV7-8 and TRBJ2-7; TRBD2 matches 11 bases. CDR1 and CDR2 (germline): SGHVS, FQNEAQ. J gave up 4 bases and V 6 bases, and 8 bases lay outside the gene matches. The CDR3 contains 15 residues. In DNA, the CDR3 is TGTGCCAGCAGTTCTCCTACTAGCGGGAGTTACGAGCAGTACGTC. Translated, it gives CASSSPTSGSYEQYV.

V is TRBV7-9 and J is TRBJ1-1; D might be TRBD1 (5 bases). Germline CDR1 is SEHNR and CDR2 is FQNEAQ (reference sequence). This CDR3 is 12 amino acids long. The germline V and J ends were trimmed by 3 bases and 7 bases, with 9 bases remaining between them. For the CDR3, the DNA is TGTGCCAGCAGCTTGATGGGGGATGAAGCTTTCTTT. Protein: CASSLMGDEAFF.

This clonotype was found many times. The V call is TRBV19, the J call TRBJ1-6; D remains unclear. The CDR3 loop spans 14 amino acids. The ends were cut back, 8 bases at V and 7 bases at J, with 15 bases in the middle. Germline-derived CDR1 and CDR2 are LNHDA and SQIVND (reference sequence). For the CDR3, the DNA is TGTGCCAGTGCCGCGGAAGGCCGGAATTCACCCCTCCACTTT. As protein: CASAAEGRNSPLHF.